This TCR beta chain was captured by sequencing in a study of response to subunit inactivated influenza vaccine. The CDR3 is 13 residues long. Germline CDR1 ENHRY, CDR2 SYGVKD. The ends were cut back, 6 bases at V and 1 base at J, with 9 bases in the middle. TCRdb used MiXCR to reprocess the RT-PCR reads, holding one entry per CDR3 protein. The profile shows roughly 790,000 distinct CDR3 sequences, 21% of them singletons. With regard to this clonotype: Its specificity is not known.

The study, taken as a whole, reports: Authors proposed each seasonal influenza vaccination draws in few new T cells.

The chain links TRBV10-3 to TRBJ1-1; D not certain. The receptor's source is a man aged 45 to 65 who received an inactivated influenza vaccine. The source was PBMCs from blood, collected 5 days after vaccination. The CDR3 sequence is CAIRTQENTEAFF. The CDR3 nucleotides read TGTGCCATCAGGACCCAAGAGAACACTGAAGCTTTCTTT.